This record concerns one T cell receptor beta chain sequence. The antigen is unknown. The data were obtained in a study of T cell clonotyping in hematopoietic cell transplantation. Study observations and caveats: Cells were unsorted, so CD4 and CD8 contributions were not separated.

Here immunoSEQ multiplex PCR was the method, and the copy in TCRdb shows in-frame clones only, minus some. The profile shows about 70,000 clones, approximately 94% of them singletons. The germline CDR1 and CDR2 sequences are SNHLY and FYNNEI. The V end lost 6 bases, the J end lost 3 bases, and 11 bases lay between the germline ends. The CDR3 totals 13 residues. This clonotype was obtained from a man aged 45-65 years in good health. Some clones in this sample may be carry-over from other donors' samples. Sequenced input: peripheral blood mononuclear cells. The chain has TRBV2 and TRBJ2-5; D unresolved. As DNA, the CDR3 is TGTGCCAGCAGGGGCCATTGGGAAGAGACCCAGTACTTC. This codes for CASRGHWEETQYF. The variable domain in full, completed from reference TRBV2 and TRBJ2-5, reads EPEVTQTPSHQVTQMGQEVILRCVPISNHLYFYWYRQILGQKVEFLVSFYNNEISEKSEIFDDQFSVERPDGSNFTLKIRSTKLEDSAMYFCASRGHWEETQYFGPGTRLLVL.